This TCR beta chain was identified in a study of blood T cell repertoires in COVID-19. Overall study context: Samples representing acute and convalescent COVID-19 were sourced from the United States, Italy and Spain.

The V end was cut by 4 bases, the J end by 2 bases, with 17 bases between. The CDR3 is 16 residues long. From germline, CDR1 is LGHDT and CDR2 YNNKEL (reference sequence). Original processing methods: Amplification of reference gene primers provided the estimated nucleated cell counts. Method: immunoSEQ multiplex PCR; TCRdb's copy keeps in-frame clones and lacks some. That table is the source of V, J and clone size, and D and trimming were worked out from the DNA. Here the sample spans over 60,000 clones, roughly 89% being singletons. Input material: peripheral blood. The V and J genes are TRBV3-1 (or the pseudogene TRBV3-2) and TRBJ1-1; possible D gene TRBD1, 5 bases. The clonotype originates from a man of 80 years or more with acute or convalescent COVID-19. In DNA, the CDR3 is TGTGCCAGCAGCCTCGGATCGGCGGGGGATAACACTGAAGCTTTCTTT. Protein sequence: CASSLGSAGDNTEAFF.